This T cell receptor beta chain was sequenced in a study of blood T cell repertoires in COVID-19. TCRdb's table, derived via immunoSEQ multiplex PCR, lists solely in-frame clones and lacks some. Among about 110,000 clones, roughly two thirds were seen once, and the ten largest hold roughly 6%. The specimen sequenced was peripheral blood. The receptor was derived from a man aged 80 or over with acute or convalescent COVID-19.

CDR3 residues: CSVTSSDEQFF. CDR3 DNA: TGCAGCGTCACCTCGTCGGATGAGCAGTTCTTC. The chain employs TRBV29-1 and TRBJ2-1, with D unclear. Germline CDR1 and CDR2: SQVTM and ANQGSEA. V lost 6 bases to trimming and J lost 8 bases, with 11 bases between them. The CDR3 contains 11 residues.